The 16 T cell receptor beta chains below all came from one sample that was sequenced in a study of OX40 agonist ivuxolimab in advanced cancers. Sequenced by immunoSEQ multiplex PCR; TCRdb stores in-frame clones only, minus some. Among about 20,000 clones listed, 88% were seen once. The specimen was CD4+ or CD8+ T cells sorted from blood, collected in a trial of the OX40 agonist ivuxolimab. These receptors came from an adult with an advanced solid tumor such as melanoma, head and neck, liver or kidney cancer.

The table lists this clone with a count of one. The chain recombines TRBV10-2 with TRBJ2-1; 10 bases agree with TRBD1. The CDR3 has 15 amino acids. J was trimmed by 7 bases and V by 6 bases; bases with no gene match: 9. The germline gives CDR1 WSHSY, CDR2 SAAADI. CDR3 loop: CASRAGQGDWNEQFF. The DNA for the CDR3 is TGCGCCAGCAGGGCCGGACAGGGGGATTGGAATGAGCAGTTCTTC.

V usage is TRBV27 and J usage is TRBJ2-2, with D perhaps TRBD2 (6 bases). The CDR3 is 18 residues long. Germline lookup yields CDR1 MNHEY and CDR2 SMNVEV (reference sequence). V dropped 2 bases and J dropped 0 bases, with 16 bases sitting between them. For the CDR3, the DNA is TGTGCCAGCAGTTTAGGCCTTAAAGGCGGGGCGAACACCGGGGAGCTGTTTTTT. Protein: CASSLGLKGGANTGELFF.

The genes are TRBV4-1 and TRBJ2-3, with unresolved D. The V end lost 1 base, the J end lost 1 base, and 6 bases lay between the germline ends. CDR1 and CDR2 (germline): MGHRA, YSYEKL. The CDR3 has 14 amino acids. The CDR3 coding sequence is TGCGCCAGCAGCCAAGTGGTGGGCACAGATACGCAGTATTTT. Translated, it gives CASSQVVGTDTQYF.

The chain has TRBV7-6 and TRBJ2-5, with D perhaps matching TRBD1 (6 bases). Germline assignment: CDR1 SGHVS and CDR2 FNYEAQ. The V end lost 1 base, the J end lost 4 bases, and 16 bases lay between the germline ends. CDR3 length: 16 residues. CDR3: CASSLEFTGYGETQYF. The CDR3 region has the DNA TGTGCCAGCAGCTTAGAATTCACAGGGTATGGAGAGACCCAGTACTTC.

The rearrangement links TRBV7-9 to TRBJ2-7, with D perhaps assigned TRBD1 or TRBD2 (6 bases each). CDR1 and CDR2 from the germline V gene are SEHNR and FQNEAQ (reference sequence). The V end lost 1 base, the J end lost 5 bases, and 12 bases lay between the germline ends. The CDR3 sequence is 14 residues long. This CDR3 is CASSLVGGRDEQYF. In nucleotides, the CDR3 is TGTGCCAGCAGCTTAGTCGGGGGCCGGGACGAGCAGTACTTC.

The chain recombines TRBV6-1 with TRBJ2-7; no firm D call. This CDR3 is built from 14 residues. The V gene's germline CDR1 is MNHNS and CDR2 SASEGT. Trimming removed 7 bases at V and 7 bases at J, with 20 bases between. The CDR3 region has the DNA TGTGCCAGCACCTCCCTTATGATGGTTGGTGAGCAGTACTTC. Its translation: CASTSLMMVGEQYF.

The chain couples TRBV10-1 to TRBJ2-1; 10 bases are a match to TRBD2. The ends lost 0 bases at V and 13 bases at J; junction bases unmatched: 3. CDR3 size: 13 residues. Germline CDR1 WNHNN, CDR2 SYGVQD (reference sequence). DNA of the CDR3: TGCGCCAGCAGTGAGTCGAAGCGGGGGGGCCAGTTCTTC. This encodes CASSESKRGGQFF.

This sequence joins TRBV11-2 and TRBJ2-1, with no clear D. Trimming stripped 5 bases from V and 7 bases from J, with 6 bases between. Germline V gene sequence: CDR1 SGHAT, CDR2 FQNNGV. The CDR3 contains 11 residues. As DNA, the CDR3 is TGTGCCAGCAGCCCCGGGAATGAGCAGTTCTTC. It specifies CASSPGNEQFF.

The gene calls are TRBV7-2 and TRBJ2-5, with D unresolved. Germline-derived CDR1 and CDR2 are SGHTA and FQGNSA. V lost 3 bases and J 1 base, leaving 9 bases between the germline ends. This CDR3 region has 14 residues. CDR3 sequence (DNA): TGTGCCAGCAGCTTGAAACCCTTCCAAGAGACCCAGTACTTC. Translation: CASSLKPFQETQYF. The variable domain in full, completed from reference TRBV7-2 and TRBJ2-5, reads GAGVSQSPSNKVTEKGKDVELRCDPISGHTALYWYRQSLGQGLEFLIYFQGNSAPDKSGLPSDRFSAERTGGSVSTLTIQRTQQEDSAVYLCASSLKPFQETQYFGPGTRLLVL.

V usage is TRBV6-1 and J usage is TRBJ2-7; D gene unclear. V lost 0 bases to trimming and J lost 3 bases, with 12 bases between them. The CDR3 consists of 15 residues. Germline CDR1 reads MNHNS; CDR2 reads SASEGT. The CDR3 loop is CASSEAVSSVYEQYF. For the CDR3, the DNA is TGTGCCAGCAGTGAAGCTGTTTCGTCGGTCTACGAGCAGTACTTC.

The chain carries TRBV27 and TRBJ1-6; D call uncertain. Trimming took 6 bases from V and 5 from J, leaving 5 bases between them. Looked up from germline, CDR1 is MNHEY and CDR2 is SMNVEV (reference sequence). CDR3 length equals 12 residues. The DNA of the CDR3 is TGTGCCAGCAGGGAGGATAATTCACCCCTCCACTTT. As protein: CASREDNSPLHF.

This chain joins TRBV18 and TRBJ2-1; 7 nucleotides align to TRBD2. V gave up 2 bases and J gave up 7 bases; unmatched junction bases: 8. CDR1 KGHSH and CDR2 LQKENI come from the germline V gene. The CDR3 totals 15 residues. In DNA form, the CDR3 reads TGTGCCAGCTCACCAGTTAGCGGGCTCCTAAATGAGCAGTTCTTC. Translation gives CASSPVSGLLNEQFF.

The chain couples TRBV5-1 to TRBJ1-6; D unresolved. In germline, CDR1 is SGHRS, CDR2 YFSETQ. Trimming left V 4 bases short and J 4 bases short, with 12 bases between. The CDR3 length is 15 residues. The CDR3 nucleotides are TGCGCCAGCAGCCTGGATTTAGGGTATAATTCACCCCTCCACTTT. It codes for CASSLDLGYNSPLHF.

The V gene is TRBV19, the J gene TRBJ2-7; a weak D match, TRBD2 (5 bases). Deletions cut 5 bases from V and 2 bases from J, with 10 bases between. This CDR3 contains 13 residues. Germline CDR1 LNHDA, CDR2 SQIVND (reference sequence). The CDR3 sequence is CASSAGRTYEQYF. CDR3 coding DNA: TGTGCCAGTAGTGCGGGCCGTACCTACGAGCAGTACTTC.

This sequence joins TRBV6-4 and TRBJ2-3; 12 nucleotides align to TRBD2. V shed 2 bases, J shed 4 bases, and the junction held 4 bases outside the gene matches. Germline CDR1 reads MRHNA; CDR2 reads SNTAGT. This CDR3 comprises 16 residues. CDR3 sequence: CASSDRLAGGADTQYF. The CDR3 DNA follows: TGTGCCAGCAGTGACCGTCTAGCGGGAGGGGCAGATACGCAGTATTTT.

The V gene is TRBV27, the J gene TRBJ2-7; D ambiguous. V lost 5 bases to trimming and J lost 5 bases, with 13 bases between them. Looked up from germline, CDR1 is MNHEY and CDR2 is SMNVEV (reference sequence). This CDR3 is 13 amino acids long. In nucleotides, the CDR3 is TGTGCCAGCAGTCCTTCCTTCGCGGACGAGCAGTACTTC. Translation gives CASSPSFADEQYF.